The source of this T cell receptor beta chain is a study of T cells in Graves' hyperthyroidism and ophthalmopathy. Whole-study findings and limits: Clonotypes that were expanded in thyroid above 0.001 mostly appeared in blood too. Ophthalmopathy was model-predicted a median roughly 6.5 months pre-onset.

PBMCs stemmed from under 11 ml fresh peripheral blood. The investigators amplified TCR beta CDR3 regions from RNA transcripts. RT-PCR in the first round (using the HTBI primer set) targeted the TCR CDR3. TCRdb passed the multiplex PCR reads through MiXCR, listing each CDR3 protein once. Among about 350,000 distinct CDR3 sequences listed, about a sixth were seen once. This clonotype was counted at least ten times. The antigen is undetermined. The CDR3 has 14 residues. The germline V and J ends were trimmed by 6 bases and 3 bases, with 15 bases remaining between them. The germline CDR1 and CDR2 sequences are MNHEY and SMNVEV (reference sequence).

The receptor was derived from a woman in her 30s with Graves' hyperthyroidism that later progressed to Graves' ophthalmopathy. The genes are TRBV27 and TRBJ2-7; no clear D gene. The sample taken for sequencing was blood. The CDR3 bases are TGTGCCAGCAGCCATCCCGGCGGTAACTACGAGCAGTACTTC. Translating it yields CASSHPGGNYEQYF.